This T cell receptor beta chain was observed in a study of control samples from healthy donors and cancer patients. The data were produced by immunoSEQ multiplex PCR, yet TCRdb's version contains in-frame clones alone and is incomplete. This sample carries 120,000 or so clones, more than 75% of them seen once, and the ten largest clones take under 2%. Material: blood. This receptor was identified in a man between 18 and 29 years old in good health.

CDR3 sequence: CASSLAPMSSAEAFF. The CDR3 DNA reads TGTGCCAGCAGCTTAGCCCCGATGTCCTCGGCTGAAGCTTTCTTT. The chain recombines TRBV7-9 with TRBJ1-1; D is uncertain. Germline CDR1 SEHNR, CDR2 FQNEAQ (reference sequence). The ends were cut back, 0 bases at V and 6 bases at J, with 14 bases in the middle. CDR3 length: 15 residues. Supplemented by reference TRBV7-9 and TRBJ1-1, the full variable domain reads DTGVSQNPRHKITKRGQNVTFRCDPISEHNRLYWYRQTLGQGPEFLTYFQNEAQLEKSRLLSDRFSAERPKGSFSTLEIQRTEQGDSAMYLCASSLAPMSSAEAFFGQGTRLTVV.